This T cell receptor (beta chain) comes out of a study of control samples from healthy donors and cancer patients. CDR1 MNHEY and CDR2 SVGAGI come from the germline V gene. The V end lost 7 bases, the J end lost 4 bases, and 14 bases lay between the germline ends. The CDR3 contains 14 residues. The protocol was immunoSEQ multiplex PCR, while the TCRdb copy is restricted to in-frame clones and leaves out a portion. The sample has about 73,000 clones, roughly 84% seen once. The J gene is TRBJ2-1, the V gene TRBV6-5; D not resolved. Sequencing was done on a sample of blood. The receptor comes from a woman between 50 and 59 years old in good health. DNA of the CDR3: TGTGCCAGCACCCCGACAAGAACTTACAATGAGCAGTTCTTC. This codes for CASTPTRTYNEQFF.